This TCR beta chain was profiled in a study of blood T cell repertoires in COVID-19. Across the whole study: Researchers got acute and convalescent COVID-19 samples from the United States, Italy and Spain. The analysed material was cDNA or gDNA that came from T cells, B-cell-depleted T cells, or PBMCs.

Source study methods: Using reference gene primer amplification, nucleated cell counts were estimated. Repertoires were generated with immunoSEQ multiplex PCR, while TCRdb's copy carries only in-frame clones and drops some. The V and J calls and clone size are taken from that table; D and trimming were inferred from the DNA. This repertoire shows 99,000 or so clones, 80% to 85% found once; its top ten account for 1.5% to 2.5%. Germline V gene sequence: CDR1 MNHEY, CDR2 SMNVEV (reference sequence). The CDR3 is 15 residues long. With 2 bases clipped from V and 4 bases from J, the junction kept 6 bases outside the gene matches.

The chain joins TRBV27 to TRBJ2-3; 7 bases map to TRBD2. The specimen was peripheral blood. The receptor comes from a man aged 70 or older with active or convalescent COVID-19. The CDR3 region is CASSLGEGGADTQYF. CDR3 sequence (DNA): TGTGCCAGCAGTTTAGGAGAGGGAGGGGCAGATACGCAGTATTTT.